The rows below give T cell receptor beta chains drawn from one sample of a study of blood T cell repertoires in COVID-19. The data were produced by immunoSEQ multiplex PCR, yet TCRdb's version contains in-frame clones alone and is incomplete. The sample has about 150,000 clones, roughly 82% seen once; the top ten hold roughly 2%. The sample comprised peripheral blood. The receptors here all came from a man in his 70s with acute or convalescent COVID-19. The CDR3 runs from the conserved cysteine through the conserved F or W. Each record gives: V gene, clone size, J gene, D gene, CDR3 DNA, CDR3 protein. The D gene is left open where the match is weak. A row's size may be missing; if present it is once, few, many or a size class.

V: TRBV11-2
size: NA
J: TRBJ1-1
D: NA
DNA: TGTGCCAGCAGCTTAGGAGGGCCCACTGAAGCTTTCTTT
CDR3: CASSLGGPTEAFF

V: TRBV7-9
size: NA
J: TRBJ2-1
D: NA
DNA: TGTGCCAGCAGCTTATATCAGGGGTCCAATGAGCAGTTCTTC
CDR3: CASSLYQGSNEQFF

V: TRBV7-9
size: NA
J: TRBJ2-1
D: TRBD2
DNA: TGTGCCAGCAGCTTAGGGGCTAGCGGGGGGTTCCACAATGAGCAGTTCTTC
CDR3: CASSLGASGGFHNEQFF

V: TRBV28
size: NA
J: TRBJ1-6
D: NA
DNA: TGTGCCAGCAGCTCCTACAGGGATTCACCCCTCCACTTT
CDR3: CASSSYRDSPLHF

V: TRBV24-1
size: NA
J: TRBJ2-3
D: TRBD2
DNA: TGTGCCACCAGTGATTCGGGACTATCCGATACGCAGTATTTT
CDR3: CATSDSGLSDTQYF

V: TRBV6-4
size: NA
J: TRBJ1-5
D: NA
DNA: TGTGCCAGCAGTGGCCCCCCTTGGCAGGCTTCTCCGCTTAGCAATCAGCCCCAGCATTTT
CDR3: CASSGPPWQASPLSNQPQHF

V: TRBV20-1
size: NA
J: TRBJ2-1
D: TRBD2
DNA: TGCAGTGCTAGTCCCCTAGCGGGAGGAGGGTCCTACAATGAGCAGTTCTTC
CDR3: CSASPLAGGGSYNEQFF

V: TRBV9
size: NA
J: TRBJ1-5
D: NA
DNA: TGTGCCAGCAGCCCTCACCCGGGGGAGGGCAATCAGCCCCAGCATTTT
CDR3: CASSPHPGEGNQPQHF

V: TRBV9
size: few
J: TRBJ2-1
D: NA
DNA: TGTGCCAGCAACTCGGGGGAAATTGAGCAGTTCTTC
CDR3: CASNSGEIEQFF

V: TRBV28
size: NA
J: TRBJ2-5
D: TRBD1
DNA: TGTGCCAGCCAACGGGACAGGGGACCCGAGACCCAGTACTTC
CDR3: CASQRDRGPETQYF